This T cell receptor (beta chain) was recorded in a study of T cell repertoires in cytomegalovirus infection. One entry per CDR3 protein, called by TCRdb with MiXCR from the reads. The sample consists of around 900,000 distinct CDR3 sequences, less than 40% of them appearing once. Study-level results: It was HLA-C-restricted CMV-specific TCR beta clonotypes that dominated the response ex vivo.

This clonotype was recorded many times. Its antigen is still unknown. The source material was cultured CD8+ T cells from PBMCs, sampled from culture after CMV antigen stimulation. The clonotype was recovered from a human donor in good health (CMV status not recorded). Some clones in this sample may be carry-over from other donors' samples.

The CDR3 loop reads CASSDGGAPPNEQFF. Here the CDR3 DNA reads TGTGCCAGCAGTGATGGTGGGGCACCCCCCAATGAGCAGTTCTTC. The chain has TRBV2 and TRBJ2-1; tentatively, D is TRBD1 (5 bases). The germline V gene has CDR1 SNHLY and CDR2 FYNNEI. The CDR3 consists of 15 residues. Trimming cost V 3 bases and J 6 bases, with 15 bases left between them. The entire variable domain, with the rest obtained from reference TRBV2 and TRBJ2-1, is as follows: EPEVTQTPSHQVTQMGQEVILRCVPISNHLYFYWYRQILGQKVEFLVSFYNNEISEKSEIFDDQFSVERPDGSNFTLKIRSTKLEDSAMYFCASSDGGAPPNEQFFGPGTRLTVL.